This T cell receptor beta chain was retrieved from a study of T-cell memory formation after mild COVID-19. Turning to the study itself: TCR clusters were largely donor specific. Whole-study findings and limits: Contracting CD8+ clones were enriched in EMRA, CD4+ mainly in CM and EM. Contracting clones from day 15 to 85 had balanced CD4/CD8; later expanders favoured CD4+. Some clones that responded turned up in pre-infection memory, which suggests that cross-reactive memory joined in.

CDR1 and CDR2 from the germline V gene are MNHEY and SVGAGI. CDR3 length: 15 amino acids. J lost 4 bases, V lost 6 bases, and 8 bases had no gene match. TCRdb reprocessed the 5' RACE reads with MiXCR, giving one entry per CDR3 protein. The sample lists some 160,000 distinct CDR3 sequences, roughly 28% occurring once. As to this clonotype: The antigen is not known.

The sequence was obtained from an adult woman who had mild COVID-19 (a few samples of this study predate the infection). Cell type and time point are not known. The rearrangement joins TRBV6-5 to TRBJ2-1; 8 bases map to TRBD2. The sample taken for sequencing was PBMCs or a T cell subset sorted from them (not recorded which). The CDR3 sequence: CASRRTSGYYNEQFF. The CDR3 DNA follows: TGTGCCAGCAGACGTACTAGCGGCTATTACAATGAGCAGTTCTTC.